Below, 18 T cell receptor beta chains from the same sample are listed, as sequenced in a study of blood T cell repertoires in COVID-19. Repertoires were generated with immunoSEQ multiplex PCR, while TCRdb's copy carries only in-frame clones and drops some. The sample yields 200,000 or so clones, just under 90% seen once. Specimen: peripheral blood. The receptors originated from a man aged 25-45 years with COVID-19, enrolled during active disease.

The CDR3 sequence is CASSDRGLDEQYF. The CDR3 DNA reads as TGTGCCAGCAGTGACAGGGGGTTGGACGAGCAGTACTTC. The chain carries TRBV6-2 or TRBV6-3 and TRBJ2-7; 9 bases are shared with TRBD1. J gave up 5 bases and V 5 bases, and 4 bases lay outside the gene matches. Germline CDR1 is MNHEY and CDR2 is SVGEGT. The CDR3 runs to 13 residues.

The V gene is TRBV21-1, the J gene TRBJ2-7; TRBD1, the table's D call, was not compared with the DNA. TRBV21-1 is classified as a pseudogene. CDR3 length: 16 residues. CDR3 sequence (DNA): TGTGCCAGCAGCAAAGCAAATGCGGACATCTCCTACGAGCAGTACTTC. Translating gives CASSKANADISYEQYF.

The chain carries TRBV5-5 and TRBJ1-2; perhaps TRBD1 as D (6 bases). Germline CDR1 and CDR2: SGHKS and YYEKEE (reference sequence). V lost 8 bases and J 0 bases, leaving 14 bases between the germline ends. The CDR3 sequence is 14 residues long. The CDR3 sequence is CASGVAGANYGYTF. CDR3 sequence (DNA): TGTGCCAGTGGGGTGGCAGGGGCTAACTATGGCTACACCTTC.

This CDR3 is CASSQVGQGRALHF. CDR3 DNA: TGTGCCAGCAGCCAAGTGGGACAGGGTCGAGCCCTCCACTTT. The chain is built from TRBV3-1 (or the pseudogene TRBV3-2) and TRBJ1-6; TRBD1 agrees at 9 bases. Germline CDR1 is LGHDT and CDR2 is YNNKEL (reference sequence). The CDR3 is 14 amino acids. Trimming at V came to 1 base and at J to 14 bases, leaving 6 bases not matched to a gene.

The J gene is TRBJ1-1, the V gene TRBV6-5; D call uncertain. The CDR3 is 12 residues long. Per germline, CDR1 MNHEY and CDR2 SVGAGI. V was trimmed by 9 bases and J by 1 base, leaving 9 bases between them. This CDR3 is CASCGGNTEAFF. Written as DNA, the CDR3 is TGTGCCAGTTGTGGAGGGAACACTGAAGCTTTCTTT.

V usage is TRBV12-3 or TRBV12-4 and J usage is TRBJ1-3, with 7 bases aligning to TRBD1. Trimming removed 3 bases from V and 8 bases from J; junction bases left unmatched: 4. The CDR3 has 13 residues. The CDR3 loop reads CASSFGGGDTIYF. The DNA for the CDR3 is TGTGCCAGCAGTTTTGGAGGGGGCGACACCATATATTTT.

The chain is built from TRBV13 and TRBJ2-5, with TRBD1 identical over 9 bases. Germline V gives CDR1 PRHDT, CDR2 FYEKMQ (reference sequence). The CDR3 covers 16 residues. Unmatched junction bases numbered 9, after V lost 5 bases and J lost 2 bases. CDR3 sequence reads: CASSPRTGDAQETQYF. For the CDR3, the DNA is TGTGCCAGCAGCCCCCGGACAGGGGATGCACAAGAGACCCAGTACTTC.

The V gene is TRBV7-2, the J gene TRBJ1-6, with TRBD1 matching 8 bases. The V gene end was trimmed by 5 bases and the J gene end by 8 bases; junction bases not matched to a gene: 8. The germline CDR1 and CDR2 sequences are SGHTA and FQGNSA. This CDR3 has 15 amino acids. The CDR3 DNA is TGTGCCAGCAGCCAGCCGACAGGGGATGATTCACCCCTCCACTTT. It is translated as CASSQPTGDDSPLHF.

This clone was detected once. The genes are TRBV7-8 and TRBJ2-7; 12 positions agree with TRBD2. The CDR3 length is 18 residues. Germline CDR1 reads SGHVS; CDR2 reads FQNEAQ. After removal of 0 bases from V and 3 bases from J, the junction contained 9 bases not matched to a gene. The CDR3 here is CASSLALAGGDHYYEQYF. The CDR3 DNA reads as TGTGCCAGCAGCTTAGCCCTAGCGGGAGGGGATCATTACTACGAGCAGTACTTC.

The chain carries TRBV6-5 and TRBJ1-2; 8 nucleotides match TRBD1. The CDR3 is made up of 14 amino acids. The germline V gene encodes CDR1 MNHEY and CDR2 SVGAGI. The ends lost 8 bases at V and 4 bases at J; junction bases unmatched: 9. CDR3 sequence: CASQPSGGTYGYTF. The DNA of the CDR3 is TGTGCCAGCCAACCATCAGGGGGCACCTATGGCTACACCTTC.

J is TRBJ1-5 and V is TRBV6-5, with TRBD1 as a possible D gene (5 bases). V was trimmed by 6 bases and J by 2 bases, leaving 14 bases between them. The CDR3 totals 15 residues. Germline lookup yields CDR1 MNHEY and CDR2 SVGAGI. The chain's CDR3 is CASRSGIFGNQPQHF. The CDR3 bases are TGTGCCAGCAGATCAGGGATTTTCGGCAATCAGCCCCAGCATTTT.

The V call is TRBV7-3, the J call TRBJ1-3; D unresolved. The germline gives CDR1 SGHTA, CDR2 FQGTGA. Trimming left V 4 bases short and J 0 bases short, with 7 bases between. CDR3 size: 14 residues. The CDR3 DNA sequence: TGTGCCAGCAGCTCCTCGGTCTCTGGAAACACCATATATTTT. Protein sequence: CASSSSVSGNTIYF. Variable domain in full (rest from reference TRBV7-3 and TRBJ1-3): GAGVSQTPSNKVTEKGKYVELRCDPISGHTALYWYRQSLGQGPEFLIYFQGTGAADDSGLPNDRFFAVRPEGSVSTLKIQRTERGDSAVYLCASSSSVSGNTIYFGEGSWLTVV.

This chain connects TRBV5-1 to TRBJ1-1; 11 nucleotides match TRBD1. CDR1 is SGHRS, CDR2 YFSETQ, per germline. V gave up 4 bases and J gave up 4 bases; unmatched junction bases: 6. This CDR3 has 15 amino acids. The chain's CDR3 is CASSPPDRGLTEAFF. The CDR3 DNA reads as TGCGCCAGCAGCCCGCCGGACAGGGGGCTCACTGAAGCTTTCTTT.

V gene TRBV30 combines with J gene TRBJ2-2; no clear D gene. Between the trimmed V and J ends, which lost 5 bases and 1 base, there was a span of 8 bases. CDR3 length equals 13 residues. In germline, CDR1 is GTSNPN, CDR2 SVGIG (reference sequence). CDR3 in amino acids: CAWFTENTGELFF. Here the CDR3 DNA reads TGTGCCTGGTTTACAGAGAACACCGGGGAGCTGTTTTTT.

The chain carries TRBV6-5 and TRBJ2-7; D might be TRBD1 (5 bases). Trimming removed 6 bases from V and 5 bases from J, with 11 bases in between. Germline CDR1 and CDR2: MNHEY and SVGAGI. The CDR3 is 12 amino acids. The CDR3 bases are TGTGCCAGCAGCGGCCCCAGGGACGAGCAGTACTTC. This encodes CASSGPRDEQYF.

CDR3 nucleotide sequence: TGTGCCAGTAGTATGTCGTCAGGGGGAAATCAGCCCCAGCATTTT. Translation: CASSMSSGGNQPQHF. The gene calls are TRBV19 and TRBJ1-5; TRBD1 aligns across 7 bases. The germline V gene has CDR1 LNHDA and CDR2 SQIVND (reference sequence). V lost 3 bases, J lost 4 bases, and 6 bases stayed unmatched. This CDR3 has 15 amino acids.

The J gene is TRBJ2-2, the V gene TRBV2; 9 positions match TRBD1. The germline gives CDR1 SNHLY, CDR2 FYNNEI. The CDR3 totals 13 residues. The V and J ends lost 7 bases and 8 bases, in that order; junction bases with no gene match: 5. The DNA for the CDR3 is TGTGCCAGCATGGGACAGGGAAAGGGGGAGCTGTTTTTT. This encodes CASMGQGKGELFF.

V and J are TRBV5-8 and TRBJ1-3; D possibly corresponds to TRBD1 (5 bases). V lost 4 bases and J 4 bases, leaving 15 bases between the germline ends. The CDR3 is 15 residues long. Germline values: CDR1 SGHTS, CDR2 YDEGEE. As DNA, the CDR3 is TGTGCCAGCAGCCCCCCAGGGAAGAGGGGAAACACCATATATTTT. Translation: CASSPPGKRGNTIYF.